This TCR beta chain was identified during a study of shared clonotypes between healthy human individuals. Study conclusions and caveats: Incompleteness in sorted-subset sequencing, despite large depth, was shown by rarefaction.

Genomic DNA of every subset was divided equally among multiple immunoSEQ plates. Per sorted-subset replicate PCR, input was approximately 180 ng DNA, representing tens of thousands of T cell genomes. The protocol was immunoSEQ multiplex PCR, while the TCRdb copy is restricted to in-frame clones and leaves out a portion. The table lists more than 1.2 million clones, about 98.5% of them singletons. A remark on this clone: What it binds is not known.

A CD45RA+ naive subset and a CD45RA-negative memory subset were split from CD4+ cells. V lost 2 bases and J lost 5, with 11 bases in between. CDR1 and CDR2 (germline): SGHRS, YFSETQ. CDR3 size: 14 residues. This TCR was sampled from a man aged 25 to 45 in good health. Material for sequencing was naive CD4+ T cells sorted from blood. The subset was: CD45RA+ positively selected. The chain links TRBV5-1 to TRBJ1-5; D is unclear. The CDR3 here is CASSLKDAHQPQHF. CDR3 sequence (DNA): TGCGCCAGCAGCTTAAAGGATGCCCATCAGCCCCAGCATTTT. The variable domain in full, completed from reference TRBV5-1 and TRBJ1-5, reads KAGVTQTPRYLIKTRGQQVTLSCSPISGHRSVSWYQQTPGQGLQFLFEYFSETQRNKGNFPGRFSGRQFSNSRSEMNVSTLELGDSALYLCASSLKDAHQPQHFGDGTRLSIL.